The TCR beta chain described here comes from a study of cytomegalovirus exposure and HLA in healthy donors. General observations from the study: Most likely, a cluster of highly shared sequence variants arose as a sequencing artifact. Cytomegalovirus status was reportedly diagnosed by the classifier with high specificity and sensitivity. Excluded were some V segments that proved indistinguishable, including TRBV6-2 and TRBV6-3.

A multiplex PCR was run with 60 Vbeta primers and 13 Jbeta primers. Profiled with immunoSEQ multiplex PCR; TCRdb holds only in-frame clones, not every one. The table lists approximately 150,000 clones, about 82% of them singletons. Germline V lookup: CDR1 SQVTM, CDR2 ANQGSEA. Trimming shortened V by 4 bases and J by 2 bases, and 14 bases separated the two germline ends. The CDR3 is made up of 15 amino acids. About this clone itself: Its antigen is unidentified.

The chain is built from TRBV29-1 and TRBJ2-2, with D possibly being TRBD2 (5 bases). The sequenced sample consisted of PBMCs. The receptor was isolated from a male donor in good health and CMV-seronegative. In DNA, the CDR3 is TGCAGCGTTGCGTCCGGGGAGCCTAACACCGGGGAGCTGTTTTTT. Its translation: CSVASGEPNTGELFF.